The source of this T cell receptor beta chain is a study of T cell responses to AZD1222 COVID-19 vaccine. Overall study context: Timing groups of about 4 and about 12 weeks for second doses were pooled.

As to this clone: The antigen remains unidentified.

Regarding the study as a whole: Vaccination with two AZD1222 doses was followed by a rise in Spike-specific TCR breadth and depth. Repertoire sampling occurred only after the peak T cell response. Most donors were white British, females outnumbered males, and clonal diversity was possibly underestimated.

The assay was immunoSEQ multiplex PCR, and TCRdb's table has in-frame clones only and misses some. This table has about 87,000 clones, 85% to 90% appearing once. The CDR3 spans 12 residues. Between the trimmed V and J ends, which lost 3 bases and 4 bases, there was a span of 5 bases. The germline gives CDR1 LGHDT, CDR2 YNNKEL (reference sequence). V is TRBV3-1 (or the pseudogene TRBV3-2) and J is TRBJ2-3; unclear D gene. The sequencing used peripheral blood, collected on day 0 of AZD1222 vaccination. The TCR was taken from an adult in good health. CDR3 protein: CASSQGSDTQYF. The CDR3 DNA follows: TGTGCCAGCAGCCAGGGGTCAGATACGCAGTATTTT.